These 23 T cell receptor beta chains were sequenced from one sample in a study of shared clonotypes between healthy human individuals. Data came from immunoSEQ multiplex PCR; TCRdb stores just in-frame clones and leaves some out. Of approximately 500,000 clones in the sample, 75% to 80% were seen once. The specimen was PBMCs. Every receptor here comes from a woman aged 35 to 49 in good health. Some clones in this sample may be carry-over from other donors' samples.

This clone was detected a few times. The gene calls are TRBV2 and TRBJ1-2; D call uncertain. Deletions cut 8 bases from V and 5 bases from J, with 12 bases between. Looked up from germline, CDR1 is SNHLY and CDR2 is FYNNEI. The CDR3 runs 12 residues. The CDR3 sequence is CASREAAYGYTF. The CDR3 DNA sequence: TGTGCCAGCCGAGAGGCGGCGTATGGCTACACCTTC. Together with reference TRBV2 and TRBJ1-2, the CDR3 gives the full variable domain: EPEVTQTPSHQVTQMGQEVILRCVPISNHLYFYWYRQILGQKVEFLVSFYNNEISEKSEIFDDQFSVERPDGSNFTLKIRSTKLEDSAMYFCASREAAYGYTFGSGTRLTVV.

CDR3 sequence (DNA): TGTGCCAGCAGCTTAGCGCAACTAGGTTCTATCCCAGATACGCAGTATTTT. Its translation: CASSLAQLGSIPDTQYF. The rearrangement joins TRBV7-9 to TRBJ2-3; D possibly corresponds to TRBD2 (5 bases). V gave up 0 bases and J gave up 4 bases, with 17 bases separating them. The CDR3 is made up of 17 amino acids. Per the germline V gene, CDR1 is SEHNR and CDR2 is FQNEAQ (reference sequence).

The genes are TRBV9 and TRBJ2-3; no reliable D call. The ends were cut back, 0 bases at V and 2 bases at J, with 10 bases in the middle. This CDR3 region has 15 residues. Germline-derived CDR1 and CDR2 are SGDLS and YYNGEE. The CDR3 DNA reads TGTGCCAGCAGCGTAGCACCCCCTCCCACAGATACGCAGTATTTT. Translation gives CASSVAPPPTDTQYF.

The chain is built from TRBV19 and TRBJ1-5, with 7 bases matching TRBD1. V lost 5 bases to trimming and J lost 7 bases; unmatched junction nucleotides: 8. Per germline, CDR1 LNHDA and CDR2 SQIVND (reference sequence). The CDR3 consists of 14 residues. CDR3 protein: CASSRQGLKQPQHF. The CDR3 bases are TGTGCCAGTAGTCGACAGGGACTGAAACAGCCCCAGCATTTT.

A word on this clone: A read error may account for a junction end that differs from germline. Other DNA sequences in this sample translate to the same CDR3. The J gene is TRBJ1-2, the V gene TRBV30; 7 bases are a match to TRBD1. Germline values: CDR1 GTSNPN, CDR2 SVGIG (reference sequence). This CDR3 region has 16 residues. The CDR3 loop reads CAWSVNPQGTHYGYTF. The CDR3 nucleotides read TGCGCCTGGAGTGTCAACCCACAGGGGACCCACTATGGCTACACCTTC.

This chain links TRBV28 with TRBJ2-7, with D uncertain. In germline, CDR1 is MDHEN, CDR2 SYDVKM. The CDR3 sequence is 15 residues long. The ends were cut back, 2 bases at V and 4 bases at J, with 15 bases in the middle. The CDR3 DNA follows: TGTGCCAGCAGTTTACTCAGTCCTCAATCGTACGAGCAGTACTTC. This encodes CASSLLSPQSYEQYF.

The chain recombines TRBV5-8 with TRBJ1-1; no clear D gene. The CDR3 contains 10 residues. Trimming cost V 2 bases and J 11 bases, with 7 bases left between them. CDR1 and CDR2 from the germline V gene are SGHTS and YDEGEE. CDR3 residues: CASSLLGAFF. The CDR3 DNA reads TGTGCCAGCAGCTTACTTGGCGCTTTCTTT. Full variable domain (rest looked up from reference TRBV5-8 and TRBJ1-1): EAGVTQSPTHLIKTRGQQATLRCSPISGHTSVYWYQQALGLGLQFLLWYDEGEERNRGNFPPRFSGRQFPNYSSELNVNALELEDSALYLCASSLLGAFFGQGTRLTVV.

This rearrangement joins TRBV19 to TRBJ2-5; 8 nucleotides align to TRBD2. Trimming cost V 4 bases and J 5 bases; bases outside gene matches: 15. Germline V gene lookup returns CDR1 LNHDA and CDR2 SQIVND (reference sequence). The CDR3 extends over 17 amino acids. The CDR3 nucleotides read TGTGCCAGTAGTAGTAGCGGGAAACCCCCAGGAGGGGAGACCCAGTACTTC. It codes for CASSSSGKPPGGETQYF.

The chain joins TRBV9 to TRBJ1-2, with a tentative D call TRBD1 (5 bases). The CDR3 is 15 residues long. From germline, CDR1 is SGDLS and CDR2 YYNGEE. Trimming cost V 3 bases and J 4 bases, with 16 bases left between them. The CDR3: CASSGESGTAYGYTF. The CDR3 DNA is TGTGCCAGCAGCGGAGAGTCGGGGACGGCCTATGGCTACACCTTC.

This clone was seen only once. The V and J genes are TRBV11-2 and TRBJ1-1, with TRBD1 as a possible D gene (5 bases). V was shortened by 0 bases and J by 4 bases, with 9 bases between the two germline ends. The V gene's germline CDR1 is SGHAT and CDR2 FQNNGV. This CDR3 has 14 amino acids. CDR3 sequence: CASSLDGRGTEAFF. Written as DNA, the CDR3 is TGTGCCAGCAGCTTAGATGGAAGGGGCACTGAAGCTTTCTTT.

This clone was recorded only once. The chain employs TRBV6-1 and TRBJ2-7; D is uncertain. The CDR3 is 13 amino acids. Between the trimmed V and J ends, which lost 1 base and 2 bases, there was a span of 6 bases. Germline V gives CDR1 MNHNS, CDR2 SASEGT. The CDR3 reads CASSEGAPYEQYF. The CDR3, as DNA: TGTGCCAGCAGTGAAGGTGCCCCCTACGAGCAGTACTTC.

The gene calls are TRBV9 and TRBJ1-2; TRBD1 matches at 8 bases. V shed 2 bases, J shed 4 bases, and the junction held 7 bases outside the gene matches. The CDR3 has 15 residues. The germline gives CDR1 SGDLS, CDR2 YYNGEE. CDR3 coding DNA: TGTGCCAGCAGCGTCTCCGGGACAGGCTTCTATGGCTACACCTTC. Its protein is CASSVSGTGFYGYTF.

CDR3 amino acids: CASSQPTSGTKNIQYF. CDR3 sequence (DNA): TGCGCCAGCAGCCAACCAACTAGCGGGACCAAAAACATTCAGTACTTC. The chain links TRBV4-1 to TRBJ2-4; the match to TRBD2 covers 10 bases. CDR3 size: 16 residues. Germline loops: CDR1 MGHRA, CDR2 YSYEKL. V shed 2 bases and J 2 bases; nucleotides not matched to a gene: 3.

The genes are TRBV11-2 and TRBJ2-5; D is possibly TRBD2 (6 bases). Trimming stripped 3 bases from V and 5 bases from J, with 10 bases between. This CDR3 spans 13 amino acids. Germline CDR1 reads SGHAT; CDR2 reads FQNNGV. DNA of the CDR3: TGTGCCAGCAGCTTCGGGAGAGGGGAGACCCAGTACTTC. It specifies CASSFGRGETQYF.

The gene calls are TRBV28 and TRBJ2-1, with 12 bases lining up with TRBD2. V trimming: 4 bases; J trimming: 9 bases; junction bases outside the gene matches: 10. Per the germline V gene, CDR1 is MDHEN and CDR2 is SYDVKM. CDR3 size: 16 residues. The chain's CDR3 is CASSSTPSGRAFEQFF. The CDR3 bases are TGTGCCAGCAGTTCGACCCCTAGCGGGAGGGCCTTTGAGCAGTTCTTC. The variable domain in full, with the rest retrieved from reference TRBV28 and TRBJ2-1, is DVKVTQSSRYLVKRTGEKVFLECVQDMDHENMFWYRQDPGLGLRLIYFSYDVKMKEKGDIPEGYSVSREKKERFSLILESASTNQTSMYLCASSSTPSGRAFEQFFGPGTRLTVL.

The genes are TRBV6-5 and TRBJ2-5; tentatively, D is TRBD1 or TRBD2 (6 bases each). Per the germline V gene, CDR1 is MNHEY and CDR2 is SVGAGI. V was cut by 6 bases and J by 4 bases, with 9 bases left in between. This CDR3 comprises 12 residues. CDR3 region: CASSPGAETQYF. For the CDR3, the DNA is TGTGCCAGCAGCCCGGGGGCAGAGACCCAGTACTTC.

The V gene is TRBV29-1, the J gene TRBJ1-4; D is possibly TRBD1 (6 bases). Trimming cost V 6 bases and J 8 bases, with 16 bases left between them. CDR3 size: 13 residues. Per germline, CDR1 SQVTM and CDR2 ANQGSEA. The CDR3 loop reads CSVAGPGGEKLFF. CDR3 in DNA: TGCAGCGTCGCAGGGCCCGGGGGCGAAAAACTGTTTTTT.

This clone came up a few times. This chain connects TRBV5-1 to TRBJ1-2; D is undetermined. The CDR3 is made up of 14 amino acids. V lost 0 bases and J 8 bases, leaving 14 bases between the germline ends. Germline V CDR1 and CDR2: SGHRS, YFSETQ. The CDR3 nucleotides are TGCGCCAGCAGCTTGGTGTTGGGCGCAGGCGGCTACACCTTC. Residues: CASSLVLGAGGYTF. The entire variable domain, with the rest obtained from reference TRBV5-1 and TRBJ1-2, is as follows: KAGVTQTPRYLIKTRGQQVTLSCSPISGHRSVSWYQQTPGQGLQFLFEYFSETQRNKGNFPGRFSGRQFSNSRSEMNVSTLELGDSALYLCASSLVLGAGGYTFGSGTRLTVV.

The chain couples TRBV10-3 to TRBJ1-1; D is possibly TRBD1 (5 bases). Germline CDR1 reads ENHRY; CDR2 reads SYGVKD. Trimming shortened V by 6 bases and J by 1 base, and 15 bases separated the two germline ends. This CDR3 contains 15 residues. The CDR3 region is CAIRSRDGQNTEAFF. The CDR3 coding sequence is TGTGCCATCAGGAGCCGGGACGGACAGAACACTGAAGCTTTCTTT.

V and J are TRBV7-8 and TRBJ2-2; 9 nucleotides match TRBD1. The CDR3 covers 15 residues. Trimming took 4 bases from V and 3 from J; bases not matched to a gene: 3. CDR1 is SGHVS and CDR2 is FQNEAQ in the germline V gene. CDR3 region: CASSYDRGDTGELFF. The CDR3 DNA reads TGTGCCAGCAGCTACGACAGGGGGGACACCGGGGAGCTGTTTTTT.

J is TRBJ1-5 and V is TRBV19; D perhaps matches TRBD1 (5 bases). Germline CDR1 is LNHDA and CDR2 is SQIVND (reference sequence). V was clipped by 1 base and J by 5 bases, with 12 bases between them. CDR3 size: 15 residues. For the CDR3, the DNA is TGTGCCAGTAGTATAGGTTCAGGGTCTGATCAGCCCCAGCATTTT. As protein: CASSIGSGSDQPQHF.

This chain joins TRBV4-3 and TRBJ2-5; D remains ambiguous. The DNA end lines up better with TRBJ2-7; the J call may be wrong. This CDR3 is built from 14 residues. Germline V gene lookup returns CDR1 LGHNA and CDR2 YSLEER. CDR3 region: CASSQDRISYEQYF. The CDR3 region has the DNA TGCGCCAGCAGCCAAGATAGGATCTCCTACGAGCAGTACTTC.

This sequence joins TRBV2 and TRBJ2-2; 16 bases line up with TRBD2. Germline V gene data show CDR1 as SNHLY and CDR2 as FYNNEI. J gave up 5 bases and V 9 bases, and 6 bases lay outside the gene matches. CDR3 length: 16 amino acids. The DNA of the CDR3 is TGTGCCAGTAGGGGGACTAGCGGGAGGGCTACCGGGGAGCTGTTTTTT. Translating gives CASRGTSGRATGELFF.